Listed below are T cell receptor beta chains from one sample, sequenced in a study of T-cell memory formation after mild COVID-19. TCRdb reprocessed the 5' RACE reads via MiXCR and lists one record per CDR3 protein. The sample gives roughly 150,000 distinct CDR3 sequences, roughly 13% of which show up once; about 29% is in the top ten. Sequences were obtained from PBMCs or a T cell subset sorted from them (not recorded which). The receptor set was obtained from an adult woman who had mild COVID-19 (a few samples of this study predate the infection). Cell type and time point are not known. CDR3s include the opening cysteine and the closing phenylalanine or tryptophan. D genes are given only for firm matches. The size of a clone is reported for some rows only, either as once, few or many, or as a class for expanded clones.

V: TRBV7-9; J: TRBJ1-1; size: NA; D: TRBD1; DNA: TGTGCCAGCAGCGACCTTGGGACAGGGGATACTGAAGCTTTCTTT; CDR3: CASSDLGTGDTEAFF
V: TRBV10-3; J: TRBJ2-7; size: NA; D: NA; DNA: TGTGCCATCAGTGACCCTGGGCAGGCGACCTACGAGCAGTACTTC; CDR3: CAISDPGQATYEQYF
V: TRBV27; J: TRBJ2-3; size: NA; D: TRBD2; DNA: TGTGCCAGCAGTCCGTGGCGGGGGGTCGAAGATACGCAGTATTTT; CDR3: CASSPWRGVEDTQYF
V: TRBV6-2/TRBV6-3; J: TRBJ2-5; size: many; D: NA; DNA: TGTGCCAGCAGTTACTCGAAGCCAGCTTGGAAGACCCAGTACTTC; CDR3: CASSYSKPAWKTQYF
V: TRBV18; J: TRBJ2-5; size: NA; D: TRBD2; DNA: TGTGCCAGCTCACCTACTAGCGGGGTAAGAGAGACCCAGTACTTC; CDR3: CASSPTSGVRETQYF
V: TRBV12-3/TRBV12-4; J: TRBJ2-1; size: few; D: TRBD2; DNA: TGTGCCAGCAGTTTGACTAGCCCTCGGGAGCAGTTCTTC; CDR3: CASSLTSPREQFF
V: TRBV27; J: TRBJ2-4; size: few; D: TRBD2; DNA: TGTGCCAGCAGTTCTGTCAGCGGGAGGAACATTCAGTACTTC; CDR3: CASSSVSGRNIQYF
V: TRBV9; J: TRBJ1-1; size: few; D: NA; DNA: TGTGCCAGCAGCATAACAGGGAACACTGAAGCTTTCTTT; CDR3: CASSITGNTEAFF
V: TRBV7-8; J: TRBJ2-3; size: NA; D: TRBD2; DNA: TGTGCCAGCAGCCCAACAAGGCTAGCGGGCACAGATACGCAGTATTTT; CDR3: CASSPTRLAGTDTQYF
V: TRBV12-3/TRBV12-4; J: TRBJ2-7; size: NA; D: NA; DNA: TGTGCCAGCAGTCCAGGGGACGGGTCCTACGAGCAGTACTTC; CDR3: CASSPGDGSYEQYF
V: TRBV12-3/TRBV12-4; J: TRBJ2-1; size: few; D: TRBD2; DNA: TGTGCCAGCAGTACCGGCGAGGCTAGCGGGTTGTATAGAAATGAGCAGTTCTTC; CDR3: CASSTGEASGLYRNEQFF
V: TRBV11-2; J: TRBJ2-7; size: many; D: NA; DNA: TGTGCCAGCAGCTTCGCCCCGGGGCCACAATACGAGCAGTACTTC; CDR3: CASSFAPGPQYEQYF
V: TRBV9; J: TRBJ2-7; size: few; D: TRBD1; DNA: TGTGCCAGCAGCGCAGGGGGTAGCGTTTTCTACGAGCAGTACTTC; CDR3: CASSAGGSVFYEQYF
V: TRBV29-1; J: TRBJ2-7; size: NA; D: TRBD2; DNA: TGCAGCGTTAACGGACTAGCGGGAGTAGGGCAGTACTTC; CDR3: CSVNGLAGVGQYF
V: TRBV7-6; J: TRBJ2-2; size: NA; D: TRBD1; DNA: TGTGCCAGCAGCTTAATTCGGACAGGAGCGAACACCGGGGAGCTGTTTTTT; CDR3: CASSLIRTGANTGELFF
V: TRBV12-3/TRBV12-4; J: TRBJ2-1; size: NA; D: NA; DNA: TGTGCCAGCCGGGGACCGATGAGCTCCTACAATGAGCAGTTCTTC; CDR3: CASRGPMSSYNEQFF
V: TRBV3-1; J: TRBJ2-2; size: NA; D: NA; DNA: TGTGCCAGCAGCCAAGAGACTTATTTCACCGGGGAGCTGTTTTTT; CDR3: CASSQETYFTGELFF
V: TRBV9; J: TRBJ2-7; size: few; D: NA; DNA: TGTGCCAGCAGCGACGGGAAGGAGGACAGCTCGTACGAGCAGTACTTC; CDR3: CASSDGKEDSSYEQYF
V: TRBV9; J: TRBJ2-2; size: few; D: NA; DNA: TGTGCCAGCAGCCCCGAGGGGAACACCGGGGAGCTGTTTTTT; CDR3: CASSPEGNTGELFF
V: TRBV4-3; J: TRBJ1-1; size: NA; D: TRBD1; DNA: TGCGCCAGCAGTCCGCTCCCTGGACAGGGTTCAGTCACTGAAGCTTTCTTT; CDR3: CASSPLPGQGSVTEAFF
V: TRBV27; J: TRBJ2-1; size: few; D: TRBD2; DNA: TGTGCCAGCAGTTGGAGCGGGGGAATCAATGAGCAGTTCTTC; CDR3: CASSWSGGINEQFF
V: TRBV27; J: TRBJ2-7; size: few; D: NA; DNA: TGTGCCAGCAGTTTATCCTCAGGGACCGAGCAGTACTTC; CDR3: CASSLSSGTEQYF
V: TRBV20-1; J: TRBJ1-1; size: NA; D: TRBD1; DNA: TGCAGTGCTAGAGATCTGACAGGGACTGAAGCTTTCTTT; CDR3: CSARDLTGTEAFF
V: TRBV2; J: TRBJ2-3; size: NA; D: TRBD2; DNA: TGTGCCAGCAGCTCCGGGAGCGGGGGCCCCACAGATACGCAGTATTTT; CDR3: CASSSGSGGPTDTQYF
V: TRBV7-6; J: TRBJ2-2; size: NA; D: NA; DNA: TGTGCCAGCAGCTTAAGTGGACAAGATCCCGGGGAGCTGTTTTTT; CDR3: CASSLSGQDPGELFF
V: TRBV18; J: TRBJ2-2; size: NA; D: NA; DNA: TGTGCCAGCTCACAGATTAGTGTTCGCGACACCGGGGAGCTGTTTTTT; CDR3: CASSQISVRDTGELFF
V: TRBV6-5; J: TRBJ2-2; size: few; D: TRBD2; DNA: TGTGCCAGCAGTTATCACATAAGCGGGAGGGCCCCCGCGAACACCGGGGAGCTGTTTTTT; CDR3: CASSYHISGRAPANTGELFF
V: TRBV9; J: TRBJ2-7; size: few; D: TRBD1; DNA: TGTGCCAGCAGCCCCCCGACAGGGGGCTTCTACGAGCAGTACTTC; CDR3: CASSPPTGGFYEQYF
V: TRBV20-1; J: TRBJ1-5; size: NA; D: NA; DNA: TGCAGTGCTATAGCCCCCGGAGGGATCAGCAATCAGCCCCAGCATTTT; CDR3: CSAIAPGGISNQPQHF
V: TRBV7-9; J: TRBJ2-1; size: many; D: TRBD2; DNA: TGTGCCAGCAGCTTACTGTGGGTAGCGGGAGCGTCCTACAATGAGCAGTTCTTC; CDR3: CASSLLWVAGASYNEQFF
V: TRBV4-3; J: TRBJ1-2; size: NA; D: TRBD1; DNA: TGCGCCAGCAGCCAAGGTCTAAGGTCAGGGGGTTCCTATGGCTACACCTTC; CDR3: CASSQGLRSGGSYGYTF
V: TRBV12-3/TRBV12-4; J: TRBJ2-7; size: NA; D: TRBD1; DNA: TGTGCCAGCAGCCCGGGACAGTACTCCGAGCAGTACTTC; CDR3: CASSPGQYSEQYF
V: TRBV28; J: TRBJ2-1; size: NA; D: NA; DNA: NA; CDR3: CASSLRQVAGGATYNEKFF
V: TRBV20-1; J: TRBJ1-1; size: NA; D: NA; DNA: TGCAGTGCTAGGGGCCCCCGGGATCCGGGCACTGAAGCTTTCTTT; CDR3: CSARGPRDPGTEAFF
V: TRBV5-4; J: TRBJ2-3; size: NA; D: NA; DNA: TGTGCCAGCAGCTTGGCCTGGTCACTAGCAGATACGCAGTATTTT; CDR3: CASSLAWSLADTQYF
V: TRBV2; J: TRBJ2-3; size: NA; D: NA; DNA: TGTGCCAGCGGGGGGAGGAACACAGATACGCAGTATTTT; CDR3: CASGGRNTDTQYF
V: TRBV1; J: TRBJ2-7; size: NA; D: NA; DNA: TGCACCAGCACCACTAGGATCCCCAAGGGGGGCGAGCAGTACTTC; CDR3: CTSTTRIPKGGEQYF
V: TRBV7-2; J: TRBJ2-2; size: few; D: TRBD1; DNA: TGTGCCATGAGGGGGCCTTTGAACACCGGGGAGCTGTTTTTT; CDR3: CAMRGPLNTGELFF
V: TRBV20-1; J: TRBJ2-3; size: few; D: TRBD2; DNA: TGCAGTGCTACTGACCGAGCGGGAGCCCGGACAGATACGCAGTATTTT; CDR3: CSATDRAGARTDTQYF
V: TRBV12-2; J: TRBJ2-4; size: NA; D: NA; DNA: TGTGCAAGTCGTACGGGACTAGCGAACATTCAGTACTTC; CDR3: CASRTGLANIQYF
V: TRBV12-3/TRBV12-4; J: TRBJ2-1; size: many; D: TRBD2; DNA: TGTGCCAGCAGTTTTCAGGGACTAGCGGGAGGACCCTACTACAATGAGCAGTTCTTC; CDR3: CASSFQGLAGGPYYNEQFF
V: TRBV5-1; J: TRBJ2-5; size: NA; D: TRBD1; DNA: TGCGCCAGCAGCCCCGGGACAGGGGTTGCGCAGCAGTACTTC; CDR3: CASSPGTGVAQQYF
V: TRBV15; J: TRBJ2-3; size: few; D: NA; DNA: TGTGCCACCAGCAAAGAGGACACAGATACGCAGTATTTT; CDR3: CATSKEDTDTQYF
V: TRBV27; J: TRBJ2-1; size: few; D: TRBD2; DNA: TGTGCCAGCAGCCCCCTACTAGCGGAGTTAAACAATGAGCAGTTCTTC; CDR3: CASSPLLAELNNEQFF
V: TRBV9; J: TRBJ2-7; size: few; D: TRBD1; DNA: TGTGCCAGCAGCGGTGGACAGGGGGCGAACGAGCAGTACTTC; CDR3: CASSGGQGANEQYF
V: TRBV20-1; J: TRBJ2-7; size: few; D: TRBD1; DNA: TGCAGTGCTAGACCCACCGGGACAGGGTCCCACTACGAGCAGTACTTC; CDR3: CSARPTGTGSHYEQYF
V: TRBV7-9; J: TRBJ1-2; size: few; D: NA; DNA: TGTGCCAGCAGCTTCGACCTCTATGGCTACACCTTC; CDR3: CASSFDLYGYTF
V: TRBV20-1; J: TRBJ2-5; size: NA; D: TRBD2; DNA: TGCAGTGCGAGACCAACCTCCCTACTAGCGGCTCAAGAGACCCAGTACTTC; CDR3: CSARPTSLLAAQETQYF
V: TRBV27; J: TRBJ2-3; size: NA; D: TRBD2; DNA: TGTGCCAGCAGTTTATCCCCCGGAAACATAGCGGGGTTGAGCACAGATACGCAGTATTTT; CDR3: CASSLSPGNIAGLSTDTQYF
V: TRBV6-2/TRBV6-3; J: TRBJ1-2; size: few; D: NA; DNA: TGTGCCAGCAATGGGTTCCAGCAAGCTAACTATGGCTACACCTTC; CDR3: CASNGFQQANYGYTF
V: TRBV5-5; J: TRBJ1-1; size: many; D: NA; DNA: TGTGCCAGCAGCCGGACGGTGGGGGCTGAAGCTTTCTTT; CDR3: CASSRTVGAEAFF
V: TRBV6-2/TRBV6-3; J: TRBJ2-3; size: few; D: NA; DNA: TGTGCCAGCAGCCTAGCGCCAGATACGCAGTATTTT; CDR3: CASSLAPDTQYF
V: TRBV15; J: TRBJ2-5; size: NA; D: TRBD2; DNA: TGTGCCACCAGCAGAGACCCGGGACGAGCGGGACAAGAGACCCAGTACTTC; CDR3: CATSRDPGRAGQETQYF
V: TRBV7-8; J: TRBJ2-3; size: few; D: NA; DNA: TGTGCCAGCAGCCAAAGGGGGGGCTCCCAGGTGGATACGCAGTATTTT; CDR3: CASSQRGGSQVDTQYF
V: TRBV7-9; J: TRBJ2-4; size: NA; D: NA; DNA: TGTGCCAGCAGCTTAGTTCCTCGGCATACGCCCCTAGCCAAAAACATTCAGTACTTC; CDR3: CASSLVPRHTPLAKNIQYF
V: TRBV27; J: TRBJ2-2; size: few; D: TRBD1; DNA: TGTGCCAGCAGTTTATCAGGGGGCTTAACCGGGGAGCTGTTTTTT; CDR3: CASSLSGGLTGELFF
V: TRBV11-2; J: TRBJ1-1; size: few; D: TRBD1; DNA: TGTGCCAGCAGCGTCGGGACAGGGGGGACTGAAGCTTTCTTT; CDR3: CASSVGTGGTEAFF
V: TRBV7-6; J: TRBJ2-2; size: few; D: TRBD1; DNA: TGTGCCAGCAGCTTAGCGCGCGGACAGGGGTATTTGTCGAACACCGGGGAGCTGTTTTTT; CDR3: CASSLARGQGYLSNTGELFF